A selection of T cell receptor beta chains follows, all from one sample in a study of T cells in Graves' hyperthyroidism and ophthalmopathy. TCRdb recomputed calls from the multiplex PCR reads with MiXCR, one row per CDR3 protein. The sample lists under 650,000 distinct CDR3 sequences, roughly 16% occurring once. The specimen sequenced was blood. These receptor sequences come from a woman in her 30s with Graves' hyperthyroidism. Both conserved end residues are part of each CDR3. Fields, in order: V gene, clone size, J gene, D gene, CDR3 protein, CDR3 DNA. The D gene is left open where the match is weak. Where a row states a size, it is once, few, many or the class of an expanded clone; other rows omit it.

>TRBV7-6|.|TRBJ2-1|.
CASSLVEARSIYNEQFF
TGTGCCAGCAGCTTAGTAGAGGCGAGGTCGATATACAATGAGCAGTTCTTC
>TRBV5-1|many|TRBJ2-2|.
CASSGTPNSGGELFF
TGCGCCAGCAGCGGAACACCAAACAGTGGCGGGGAGCTGTTTTTT
>TRBV15|.|TRBJ2-3|.
CATSRGGEGTDTQYF
TGTGCCACCAGCAGAGGAGGGGAAGGAACAGATACGCAGTATTTT
>TRBV4-1|few|TRBJ2-7|.
CASSQEPQAASARPEQYF
TGCGCCAGCAGCCAAGAACCCCAGGCGGCTAGCGCCCGCCCGGAGCAGTACTTC
>TRBV11-2|many|TRBJ2-1|.
CASSSLNEQFF
TGTGCCAGCAGCTCTCTCAATGAGCAGTTCTTC
>TRBV2|once|TRBJ2-7|TRBD1
CASCTDRGHYEQYF
TGTGCCAGCTGCACGGACAGGGGGCACTACGAGCAGTACTTC
>TRBV5-1|few|TRBJ2-1|.
CASSWAGTDNNEQFF
TGCGCCAGCAGCTGGGCCGGGACTGACAACAATGAGCAGTTCTTC
>TRBV6-1|many|TRBJ1-2|.
CASQLEIYGYTF
TGTGCCAGCCAGTTAGAGATCTATGGCTACACCTTC
>TRBV20-1|many|TRBJ2-3|.
CSAGTGRADTQYF
TGCAGTGCAGGGACCGGCAGGGCAGATACGCAGTATTTT
>TRBV3-1|many|TRBJ2-7|TRBD2
CASSPGLAGGLLSYEQYF
TGTGCCAGCAGCCCGGGACTAGCGGGAGGCCTCCTCTCCTACGAGCAGTACTTC
>TRBV5-1|.|TRBJ2-1|TRBD2
CASSLSGTMALNEQFF
TGCGCCAGCAGCCTATCCGGGACTATGGCCCTCAATGAGCAGTTCTTC
>TRBV28|many|TRBJ1-1|.
CASSSGHLYEAFF
TGTGCCAGCAGTTCGGGGCATTTATATGAAGCTTTCTTT
>TRBV7-2|few|TRBJ2-7|.
CASSFRAHEQYF
TGTGCCAGCAGCTTCCGGGCCCACGAGCAGTACTTC
>TRBV5-6|few|TRBJ2-7|.
CASGEQGRRYEQYF
TGTGCCAGCGGGGAACAGGGGAGGAGATACGAGCAGTACTTC
>TRBV9|.|TRBJ1-2|.
CASSVGVANYGYTF
TGTGCCAGCAGCGTAGGGGTAGCGAACTATGGCTACACCTTC
>TRBV28|many|TRBJ2-1|.
CASSSPHLHLNSYNEQFF
TGTGCCAGCAGTTCCCCTCACCTACACCTTAACTCCTACAATGAGCAGTTCTTC
>TRBV29-1|many|TRBJ2-7|.
CSVGGLEAYEQYF
TGCAGCGTTGGAGGGCTAGAAGCCTACGAGCAGTACTTC
>TRBV28|.|TRBJ1-2|TRBD1
CASSFTGQGEFNYGYTF
TGTGCCAGCAGTTTTACCGGACAGGGGGAGTTTAACTATGGCTACACCTTC
>TRBV5-8|many|TRBJ2-3|.
CASSQRTSTDTQYF
TGTGCCAGCAGCCAGAGGACTAGCACAGATACGCAGTATTTT
>TRBV28|many|TRBJ2-2|.
CASSPYPGELFF
TGTGCCAGCAGTCCCTACCCCGGGGAGCTGTTTTTT
>TRBV12-3/TRBV12-4|.|TRBJ1-4|.
CASSFPGSRVEKLFF
TGTGCCAGCAGTTTCCCCGGCTCCAGGGTCGAAAAACTGTTTTTT
>TRBV5-1|few|TRBJ2-3|.
CASRRDRSQDTQYF
TGCGCCAGCAGGCGGGACCGTTCACAAGATACGCAGTATTTT
>TRBV2|many|TRBJ2-1|.
CASSALASSYNEQFF
TGTGCCAGCAGTGCCCTAGCGAGCTCCTACAATGAGCAGTTCTTC